The present TCR beta chain was sequenced within a study of metastatic and nonmetastatic thyroid tumors. Study context: The authors compared repertoires across blood and tumor or nodule tissue from malignant and benign thyroid patients.

This clone was observed many times. Every patient underwent thyroid surgery untreated. Germline V gene lookup returns CDR1 DFQATT and CDR2 SNEGSKA (reference sequence). The trim removed 3 bases at V and 5 bases at J, leaving 11 bases unmatched. The CDR3 extends over 16 amino acids. Authors' data handling: For papillary thyroid cancer, a distant-metastasis classifier was constructed from CDR3 differences observed across clinicopathological groups. TCRdb used MiXCR to call clones anew from the PCR reads. The V and J calls come from TCRdb's annotation, not from the publication. The sample comprises around 45,000 clones, about 15% of which are singletons, and approximately 21% rests with the top ten.

This chain links TRBV20-1 with TRBJ2-3; 10 nucleotides match TRBD2. The sample was blood. The receptor's source is a female donor with papillary thyroid cancer or a benign thyroid nodule (not recorded which). Some clones in this sample may be carry-over from other donors' samples. The CDR3 spells CSASPSSGRALDTQYF. Here the CDR3 DNA reads TGCAGTGCTAGCCCCTCTAGCGGGAGAGCCCTAGATACGCAGTATTTT.